This T cell receptor beta chain was identified in a study of follicular helper T cells after annual influenza vaccination. Time point: 2015-2016 season, 7 days after influenza vaccination. Measured with immunoSEQ multiplex PCR; TCRdb has only the in-frame clones, and not every one. Of some 9,300 clones in the sample, about 82% were seen once. The sample holds one count of this clone. The germline V and J ends were trimmed by 2 bases and 8 bases, with 13 bases remaining between them. CDR1 and CDR2 from the germline V gene are SGDLS and YYNGEE. This CDR3 is 14 amino acids long. This sample comprised CXCR5+ CD38- circulating T follicular helper cells from blood, obtained 7 days after influenza vaccination. Specified subset: circulating Tfh, non-naive CD4+CXCR5+PD-1+ (ICOS+CD38+ or ICOS-CD38-). The chain links TRBV9 to TRBJ1-4; D gene uncertain. The sequence was obtained from an adult who received the influenza vaccine. The CDR3 nucleotides are TGTGCCAGCAGCGTGGGTCTAGGACCCGAAAAACTGTTTTTT. Translation: CASSVGLGPEKLFF.